The clone carrying this T cell receptor beta chain was detected only a few times. This record belongs to a study of blood T cell repertoires in COVID-19. Study background: The study drew acute and convalescent COVID-19 samples from the United States, Italy and Spain. Sample material is recorded as cDNA or gDNA derived from T cells, B-cell-depleted T cells, or PBMCs.

Assay used: immunoSEQ multiplex PCR; TCRdb lists only in-frame clones, some missing. The sample yields approximately 97,000 clones, approximately 80% seen once. The specimen sequenced was peripheral blood. The receptor was derived from a man in his 60s with active or convalescent COVID-19.

CDR3 coding DNA: TGCGCCAGCAGCCAAGAGGCCAGGACAGGGAATGGTAGACTGTTTTTT. Residues: CASSQEARTGNGRLFF. The gene calls are TRBV4-1 and TRBJ1-4, with 8 positions matching TRBD1. The length of the CDR3 is 16 residues. V was clipped by 0 bases and J by 13 bases; unmatched bases: 13. Per the germline V gene, CDR1 is MGHRA and CDR2 is YSYEKL.